One and the same sample provided the 8 T cell receptor beta chains below, sequenced in a study of blood T cell repertoires in COVID-19. Sequencing used immunoSEQ multiplex PCR; TCRdb keeps in-frame clones, though not all of them. Of about 230,000 clones in the sample, approximately 80% were seen once. Sequencing was done on a sample of peripheral blood. These receptor sequences come from a man aged 40-50 years who had recovered from COVID-19.

The rearrangement joins TRBV7-2 to TRBJ1-1; D may be TRBD1 (5 bases). Trimming removed 7 bases from V and 3 bases from J, with 15 bases in between. The V gene's germline CDR1 is SGHTA and CDR2 FQGNSA. The CDR3 sequence is 14 residues long. The CDR3 region is CASMEGPWDTEAFF. The CDR3 nucleotides are TGTGCCAGCATGGAGGGGCCTTGGGACACTGAAGCTTTCTTT.

The chain uses TRBV3-1 (or the pseudogene TRBV3-2) and TRBJ1-6; D gene uncertain. V was clipped by 1 base and J by 7 bases, with 8 bases between them. The CDR3 runs to 14 residues. Germline V gene sequence: CDR1 LGHDT, CDR2 YNNKEL (reference sequence). The CDR3 is CASSQGGINSPLHF. The CDR3 nucleotides are TGTGCCAGCAGCCAAGGAGGGATCAATTCACCCCTCCACTTT.

CDR3 sequence: CASSLLTGGRSGNTIYF. The DNA for the CDR3 is TGTGCCAGCAGCTTGTTGACAGGGGGCCGCTCTGGAAACACCATATATTTT. The chain recombines TRBV7-9 with TRBJ1-3; 10 nucleotides align to TRBD1. The CDR3 is 17 amino acids. CDR1 and CDR2 from the germline V gene are SEHNR and FQNEAQ (reference sequence). After removal of 3 bases from V and 0 bases from J, the junction contained 5 bases not matched to a gene. Looking up the rest from reference TRBV7-9 and TRBJ1-3 gives the full variable domain: DTGVSQNPRHKITKRGQNVTFRCDPISEHNRLYWYRQTLGQGPEFLTYFQNEAQLEKSRLLSDRFSAERPKGSFSTLEIQRTEQGDSAMYLCASSLLTGGRSGNTIYFGEGSWLTVV.

In the case of this clone: Other DNA sequences within the sample encode an identical CDR3. The chain is built from TRBV30 and TRBJ1-1; 7 bases match TRBD1. The V and J ends lost 2 bases and 0 bases, in that order; junction bases with no gene match: 0. CDR1 is GTSNPN, CDR2 SVGIG, per germline (reference sequence). The CDR3 sequence is 13 residues long. CDR3 in amino acids: CAWSTGVNTEAFF. DNA of the CDR3: TGTGCCTGGAGTACAGGGGTGAACACTGAAGCTTTCTTT.

This clone was detected once. This chain connects TRBV3-1 (or the pseudogene TRBV3-2) to TRBJ2-3; 8 bases agree with TRBD2. The J segment lost 0 bases and the V segment lost 6 bases, leaving 8 bases of the junction unmatched. CDR3 size: 16 residues. Germline V gives CDR1 LGHDT, CDR2 YNNKEL (reference sequence). The CDR3 reads CASRRTSGKSTDTQYF. The DNA for the CDR3 is TGTGCCAGCAGGAGAACTAGCGGAAAGAGCACAGATACGCAGTATTTT.

This chain joins TRBV18 and TRBJ2-7, with D possibly matching TRBD1 (6 bases). The CDR3 contains 14 residues. The ends were cut back, 2 bases at V and 2 bases at J, with 10 bases in the middle. The germline gives CDR1 KGHSH, CDR2 LQKENI. CDR3 sequence (DNA): TGTGCCAGCTCACCAGGCACAGGGACCTACGAGCAGTACTTC. Translated, it gives CASSPGTGTYEQYF.

The V gene is TRBV19, the J gene TRBJ1-1, with unresolved D. Germline CDR1 is LNHDA and CDR2 is SQIVND (reference sequence). The CDR3 contains 15 residues. V shed 5 bases and J shed 6 bases, with 19 bases lying between them. DNA of the CDR3: TGTGCCAGTAGTCCCACCCCGGGGTTGACTGCTGAAGCTTTCTTT. It is translated as CASSPTPGLTAEAFF.

V usage is TRBV29-1 and J usage is TRBJ2-6; no firm D call. V was shortened by 7 bases and J by 0 bases, with 10 bases between the two germline ends. This CDR3 has 14 amino acids. The germline V gene has CDR1 SQVTM and CDR2 ANQGSEA. The CDR3: CSEGSFSGANVLTF. Here the CDR3 DNA reads TGCAGCGAGGGATCCTTCTCTGGGGCCAACGTCCTGACTTTC.